This T cell receptor (beta chain) derives from a study of cytomegalovirus exposure and HLA in healthy donors. Trimming removed 1 base at V and 6 bases at J, with 11 bases between. The CDR3 is 14 residues long. Germline CDR1 and CDR2: SGHTA and FQGTGA. The PCR ran on 60 Vbeta and 13 Jbeta primers. Sequenced by immunoSEQ multiplex PCR; TCRdb stores in-frame clones only, minus some. The sample shows 100,000 or so clones, roughly 74% of them seen only once. This sequence joins TRBV7-3 and TRBJ2-3; TRBD2 is a possible D gene (6 bases). Material: PBMCs. This receptor was identified in a woman aged 35 to 49 in good health and CMV-seronegative. CDR3 in DNA: TGTGCCAGCAGCTTAATGGGGGGTGATGATACGCAGTATTTT. It specifies CASSLMGGDDTQYF.